This is a list of T cell receptor beta chains from one sample in a study of cytomegalovirus exposure and HLA in healthy donors. Sequenced by immunoSEQ multiplex PCR; TCRdb stores in-frame clones only, minus some. The sample holds over 90,000 clones, 60% to 75% seen once. The specimen was PBMCs. Receptors originate from a female donor in good health and CMV-seropositive. CDR3s include the opening cysteine and the closing phenylalanine or tryptophan. A D gene is named only where the DNA matches it firmly. Some rows have no size entry. The others give once, few or many, or a class for an expanded clone.

TRBJ1-6	TRBV7-2	-	TRBD1	TGTGCCAGCAGCGGACCCGGGACAGGGGAGTTCACCCTCCACTTT	CASSGPGTGEFTLHF
TRBJ2-1	TRBV4-2	-	-	TGTGCCAGCAGCTCGCGGGGTTTGAATGAGCAGTTCTTC	CASSSRGLNEQFF
TRBJ2-3	TRBV5-5	-	-	TGTGCCAGCAGCTTGGACAGCTACACAGATACGCAGTATTTT	CASSLDSYTDTQYF
TRBJ2-1	TRBV5-1	-	TRBD2	TGCGCCAGCTCGATTCTAGCGGGGGTCCCATCCGAGCAGTTCTTC	CASSILAGVPSEQFF
TRBJ1-4	TRBV6-5	-	-	TGTGCCAGCAGTTCCGGCCAGGGGCATGAAAAACTGTTTTTT	CASSSGQGHEKLFF
TRBJ2-7	TRBV28	few	TRBD1	TGTGCCAGCAGTTCCACCCTACGACAGGGGATCGGCGAGCAGTACTTC	CASSSTLRQGIGEQYF
TRBJ1-1	TRBV18	once	-	TGTGCCAGCCACGGACAGCTGAACACTGAAGCTTTCTTT	CASHGQLNTEAFF
TRBJ2-1	TRBV4-3	few	TRBD2	TGCGCCAGCAGCCAAGCCTTACTAGCGGGGGGGAATGAGCAGTTCTTC	CASSQALLAGGNEQFF
TRBJ2-2	TRBV7-2	few	TRBD2	TGTGCCAGCAGCTCTAGCGGGGCCCCGAACACCGGGGAGCTGTTTTTT	CASSSSGAPNTGELFF
TRBJ2-7	TRBV6-6	-	TRBD1	TGTGCCAGCAGTGCTTCCCGGGACAGGGGGCAGTACGAGCAGTACTTC	CASSASRDRGQYEQYF
TRBJ2-7	TRBV5-4	-	TRBD1	TGTGCCAGCAGCTCCGACAGGGGGCCGTATAGCTCCTACGAGCAGTACTTC	CASSSDRGPYSSYEQYF
TRBJ2-7	TRBV28	-	TRBD2	TGTGCCACCCGGGGGGGCCCCGCCTACGAGCAGTACTTC	CATRGGPAYEQYF
TRBJ2-3	TRBV10-1	once	-	TGCGCCAGCAGAGGGGCAGGGCCCTCCGATACGCAGTATTTT	CASRGAGPSDTQYF
TRBJ1-6	TRBV5-1	once	TRBD1	TGCGCCAGCAGCCGATATATAAAACAGGGGACCTATAATTCACCCCTCCACTTT	CASSRYIKQGTYNSPLHF
TRBJ2-7	TRBV11-3	few	TRBD2	TGTGCCAGCAGCCCGGGGGGTGAGGGCTACGAGCAGTACTTC	CASSPGGEGYEQYF
TRBJ2-5	TRBV25-1	-	-	TGTGCCAGCAGCCCTGACAGAGGAGTGGAGACCCAGTACTTC	CASSPDRGVETQYF
TRBJ1-2	TRBV28	-	-	TGTGCCAGCGGGAGAGAGGCTAACTATGGCTACACCTTC	CASGREANYGYTF
TRBJ2-7	TRBV2	-	-	TGTGCCAGCGAAAGCAGGGCTACCTACGAGCAGTACTTC	CASESRATYEQYF
TRBJ1-2	TRBV29-1	-	-	TGCAGCGTTGTATGGGAGGGTTATGGCTACACCTTC	CSVVWEGYGYTF
TRBJ1-4	TRBV28	few	TRBD1	TGTGCCAGCAGTTCTCGGGTCGCAGGGGGTGAAAAACTGTTTTTT	CASSSRVAGGEKLFF
TRBJ2-7	TRBV30	-	-	TGTGCCTGGAGGAGCGAGCAGTACTTC	CAWRSEQYF
TRBJ1-2	TRBV6-5	-	-	TGTGCCAGCAGTCACTCCATCCCCGCGGACTATGGCTACACCTTC	CASSHSIPADYGYTF
TRBJ1-3	TRBV2	-	TRBD1	TGTGCCAGCATACAGGGGACTGGAAACACCATATATTTT	CASIQGTGNTIYF
TRBJ1-1	TRBV5-1	-	TRBD1	TGCGCCAGCAGCTTGGGACAGGGTGGCACTGAAGCTTTCTTT	CASSLGQGGTEAFF
TRBJ2-7	TRBV6-5	few	TRBD2	TGTGCCAGCAGTCCCGCGGGGGGACCCTACGAGCAGTACTTC	CASSPAGGPYEQYF
TRBJ2-1	TRBV5-6	-	TRBD1	TGTGCCAGCAGCTCCCGGGACAGGGCGCGCAATGAGCAGTTCTTC	CASSSRDRARNEQFF